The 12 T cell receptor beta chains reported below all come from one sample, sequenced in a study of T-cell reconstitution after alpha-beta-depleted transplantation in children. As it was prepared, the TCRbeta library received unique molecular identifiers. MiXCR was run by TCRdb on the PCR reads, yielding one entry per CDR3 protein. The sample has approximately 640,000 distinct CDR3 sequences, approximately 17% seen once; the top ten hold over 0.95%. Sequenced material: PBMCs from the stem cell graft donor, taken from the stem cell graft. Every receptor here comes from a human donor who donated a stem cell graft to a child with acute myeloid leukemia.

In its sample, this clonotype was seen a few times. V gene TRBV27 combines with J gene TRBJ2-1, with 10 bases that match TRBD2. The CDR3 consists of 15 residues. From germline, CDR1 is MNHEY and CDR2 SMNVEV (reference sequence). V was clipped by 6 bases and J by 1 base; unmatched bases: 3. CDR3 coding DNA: TGTGCCAGCAGCATAGCGGGGGGATCCTACAATGAGCAGTTCTTC. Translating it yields CASSIAGGSYNEQFF.

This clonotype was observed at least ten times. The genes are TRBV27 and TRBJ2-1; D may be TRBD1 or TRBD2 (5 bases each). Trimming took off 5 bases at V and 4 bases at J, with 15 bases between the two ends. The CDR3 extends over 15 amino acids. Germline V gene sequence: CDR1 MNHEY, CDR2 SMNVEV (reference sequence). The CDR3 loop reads CASSLSVGLYNEQFF. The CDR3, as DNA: TGTGCCAGCAGTCTTAGCGTGGGGCTGTACAATGAGCAGTTCTTC.

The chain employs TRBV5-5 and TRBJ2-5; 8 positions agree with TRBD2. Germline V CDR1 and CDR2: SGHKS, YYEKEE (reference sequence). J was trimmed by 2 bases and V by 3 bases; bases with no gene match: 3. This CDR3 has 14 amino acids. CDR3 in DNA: TGTGCCAGCAGCTCGGGGGGGGGTCAAGAGACCCAGTACTTC. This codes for CASSSGGGQETQYF.

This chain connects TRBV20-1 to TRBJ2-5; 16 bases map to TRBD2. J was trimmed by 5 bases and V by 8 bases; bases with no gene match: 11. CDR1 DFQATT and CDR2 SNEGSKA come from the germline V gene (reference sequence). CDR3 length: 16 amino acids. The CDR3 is CSPGTSGGADFETQYF. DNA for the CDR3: TGCAGTCCCGGGACTAGCGGGGGGGCCGATTTTGAGACCCAGTACTTC.

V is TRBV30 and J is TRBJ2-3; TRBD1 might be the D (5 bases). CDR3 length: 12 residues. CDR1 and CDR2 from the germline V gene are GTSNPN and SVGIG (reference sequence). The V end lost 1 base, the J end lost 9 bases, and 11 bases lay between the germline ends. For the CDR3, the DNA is TGTGCCTGGAGTGAGTACCAGGGAACGCAGTATTTT. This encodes CAWSEYQGTQYF.

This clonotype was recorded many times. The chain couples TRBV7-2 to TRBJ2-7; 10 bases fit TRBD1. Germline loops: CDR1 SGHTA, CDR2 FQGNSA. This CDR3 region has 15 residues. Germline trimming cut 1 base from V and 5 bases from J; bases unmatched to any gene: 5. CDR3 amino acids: CASSLGGQGIHEQYF. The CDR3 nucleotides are TGTGCCAGCAGCTTAGGGGGACAGGGGATCCACGAGCAGTACTTC.

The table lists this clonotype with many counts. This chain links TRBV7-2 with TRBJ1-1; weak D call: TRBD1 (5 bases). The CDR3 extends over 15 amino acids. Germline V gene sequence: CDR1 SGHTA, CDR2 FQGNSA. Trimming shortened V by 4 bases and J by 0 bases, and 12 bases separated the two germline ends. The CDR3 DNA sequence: TGTGCCAGCAGCTCCTTCGGGACTGTGAACACTGAAGCTTTCTTT. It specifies CASSSFGTVNTEAFF.

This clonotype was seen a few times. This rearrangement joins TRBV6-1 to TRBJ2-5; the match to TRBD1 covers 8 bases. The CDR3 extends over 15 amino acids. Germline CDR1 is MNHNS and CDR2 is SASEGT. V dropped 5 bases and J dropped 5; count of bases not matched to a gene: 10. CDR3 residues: CASSLRGTGGETQYF. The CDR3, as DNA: TGTGCCAGCAGTCTGAGAGGGACAGGAGGCGAGACCCAGTACTTC.

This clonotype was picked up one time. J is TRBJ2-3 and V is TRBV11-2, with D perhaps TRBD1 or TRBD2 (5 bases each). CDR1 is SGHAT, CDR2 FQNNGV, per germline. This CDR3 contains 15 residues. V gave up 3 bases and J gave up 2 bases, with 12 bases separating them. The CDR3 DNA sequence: TGTGCCAGCAGCTTTCGACAGAGGGTCACAGATACGCAGTATTTT. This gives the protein CASSFRQRVTDTQYF. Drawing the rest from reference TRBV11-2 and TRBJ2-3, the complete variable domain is EAGVAQSPRYKIIEKRQSVAFWCNPISGHATLYWYQQILGQGPKLLIQFQNNGVVDDSQLPKDRFSAERLKGVDSTLKIQPAKLEDSAVYLCASSFRQRVTDTQYFGPGTRLTVL.

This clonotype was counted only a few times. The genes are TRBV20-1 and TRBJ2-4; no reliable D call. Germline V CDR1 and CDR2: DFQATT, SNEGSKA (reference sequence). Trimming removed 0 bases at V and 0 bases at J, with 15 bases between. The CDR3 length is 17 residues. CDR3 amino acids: CSAREAFSRLAKNIQYF. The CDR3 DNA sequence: TGCAGTGCTAGAGAGGCGTTTTCCCGCCTAGCCAAAAACATTCAGTACTTC.

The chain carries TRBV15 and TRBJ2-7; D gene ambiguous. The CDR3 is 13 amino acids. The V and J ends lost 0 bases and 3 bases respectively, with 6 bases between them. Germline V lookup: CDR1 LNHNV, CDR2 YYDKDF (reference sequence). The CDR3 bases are TGTGCCACCAGCAGAGATGTGGGCTACGAGCAGTACTTC. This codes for CATSRDVGYEQYF.

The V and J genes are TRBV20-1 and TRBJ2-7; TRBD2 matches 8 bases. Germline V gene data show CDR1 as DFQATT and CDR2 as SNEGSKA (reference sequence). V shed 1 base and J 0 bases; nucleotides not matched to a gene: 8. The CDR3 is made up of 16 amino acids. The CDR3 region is CSARVDYSGSSYEQYF. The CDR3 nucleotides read TGCAGTGCTAGAGTGGACTACAGCGGGAGCTCCTACGAGCAGTACTTC.